Listed below are T cell receptor beta chains from one sample, sequenced in a study of T-cell reconstitution after alpha-beta-depleted transplantation in children. TCRdb independently ran MiXCR on the PCR reads; one entry per CDR3 protein. The repertoire holds over 450,000 distinct CDR3 sequences, 10% seen once, with around 2% in the top ten. The sequencing used PBMCs, collected before TCRalphabeta/CD19-depleted stem cell transplant. All receptors derive from a child under 10 years old with inherited bone marrow failure, due to receive a stem cell transplant. The CDR3 runs from the conserved cysteine through the conserved F or W. The D gene is left open where the match is weak. Expanded clones get a size class; other rows say once, few or many, or leave the size out.

>14|TRBV5-1|-|few|TRBJ2-5
TGCGCCAGCAGCTTGGAACAGCTCCAAGAGACCCAGTACTTC
CASSLEQLQETQYF
>16|TRBV4-3|TRBD2|many|TRBJ2-5
TGCGCCAGCAGCCAAGATCGAGCGGGGAACCAAGAGACCCAGTACTTC
CASSQDRAGNQETQYF
>16|TRBV12-3/TRBV12-4|-|many|TRBJ2-2
TGTGCCAGCAGTTTAGCGGCTAGACGGTTGACCGGGGAGCTGTTTTTT
CASSLAARRLTGELFF
>14|TRBV28|-|many|TRBJ2-3
TGTGCCAGCAGTGGACAGATTCGCACAGATACGCAGTATTTT
CASSGQIRTDTQYF
>16|TRBV11-2|TRBD2|many|TRBJ2-7
TGTGCCAGCAGCTTCGGACTAGCGGGAGGGTCCTACGAGCAGTACTTC
CASSFGLAGGSYEQYF
>17|TRBV5-1|-|few|TRBJ2-1
TGCGCCAGCAGCTTGGGCCCGGGGACGCCGCTTGGAAATGAGCAGTTCTTC
CASSLGPGTPLGNEQFF
>14|TRBV4-1|-|many|TRBJ1-3
TGCGCCAGCAGCCAATCGAGGGGGGCAGACACCATATATTTT
CASSQSRGADTIYF
>13|TRBV5-1|-|many|TRBJ1-5
TGCGCCAGCAGCTTGGAGGGGTATCAGCCCCAGCATTTT
CASSLEGYQPQHF
>16|TRBV28|TRBD2|-|TRBJ2-3
TGTGCCAGCAGCCCCCGGACTAGCGGGGAGGTAGATACGCAGTATTTT
CASSPRTSGEVDTQYF
>14|TRBV20-1|TRBD2|-|TRBJ2-2
TGCAGTGCTAGGTGGGGAGGGATTACCGGGGAGCTGTTTTTT
CSARWGGITGELFF
>15|TRBV4-2|-|many|TRBJ2-5
TGTGCCAGCAGACTGACCCGGGACAACCAAGAGACCCAGTACTTC
CASRLTRDNQETQYF
>16|TRBV28|-|-|TRBJ2-2
TGTGCCAGCAGTTTATTGGGGGCATCGAACACCGGGGAGCTGTTTTTT
CASSLLGASNTGELFF
>15|TRBV4-1|-|many|TRBJ2-2
TGCGCCAGCAGCCAAACGACTAGGCCGGCCGGGGAGCTGTTTTTT
CASSQTTRPAGELFF
>15|TRBV27|TRBD2|many|TRBJ2-7
TGTGCCAGCAGGGCTAGCGGGAGTTACCGCTACGAGCAGTACTTC
CASRASGSYRYEQYF
>16|TRBV20-1|TRBD1|-|TRBJ1-2
TGCAGTGCTAGGGACAGGTTGTTTCAGGTGGACTATGGCTACACCTTC
CSARDRLFQVDYGYTF
>14|TRBV4-3|-|many|TRBJ1-2
TGCGCCAGCAGCCTGGAGGGATTTAACTATGGCTACACCTTC
CASSLEGFNYGYTF
>16|TRBV7-6|-|many|TRBJ2-1
TGTGCCAGCAGCTTAGTAGGCACACACTCCTACAATGAGCAGTTCTTC
CASSLVGTHSYNEQFF
>14|TRBV20-1|TRBD2|-|TRBJ2-7
TGCAGTGCAGCAAGCGGGAGTCGCTCCTACGAGCAGTACTTC
CSAASGSRSYEQYF
>16|TRBV14|-|few|TRBJ2-7
TGTGCCAGCAGCCGGCACCTAGGAACAATAGGTAGCGAGCAGTACTTC
CASSRHLGTIGSEQYF
>17|TRBV5-1|TRBD2|many|TRBJ2-4
TGCGCCAGCACTAGCGGGCCTGAGAGGGTAGCCAAAAACATTCAGTACTTC
CASTSGPERVAKNIQYF
>15|TRBV30|-|few|TRBJ1-2
TGTGCCTGGAGTGGACTAGACACGATTTCTACTGGCTACACCTTC
CAWSGLDTISTGYTF
>16|TRBV6-5|TRBD2|many|TRBJ2-2
TGTGCCAGCAGTTACTCCCCTAGCGGGTCCCAGGGGGAGCTGTTTTTT
CASSYSPSGSQGELFF
>14|TRBV9|-|many|TRBJ2-1
TGTGCCAGCAGCGTAGTTCAGAATGGCGGTGAGCAGTTCTTC
CASSVVQNGGEQFF
>13|TRBV5-1|-|many|TRBJ2-7
TGCGCCAGCAGCGTGACGGGGGCCGGGGAGCAGTACTTC
CASSVTGAGEQYF
>16|TRBV28|-|many|TRBJ2-2
TGTGCCAGCAGTCCCGACCGGCCCTCAAACACCGGGGAGCTGTTTTTT
CASSPDRPSNTGELFF
>14|TRBV3-1|TRBD2|-|TRBJ2-4
TGTGCCAGCAGAAAAGCGGGAGCAGAAAACATTCAGTACTTC
CASRKAGAENIQYF
>15|TRBV27|TRBD1|few|TRBJ1-1
TGTGCCAGCAGTTTCAACACAGGGGGTCCAGGAGAAGCTTTCTTT
CASSFNTGGPGEAFF
>13|TRBV27|TRBD2|many|TRBJ2-3
TGTGCCACAGGACTAGCTAGGGCAGATACGCAGTATTTT
CATGLARADTQYF
>14|TRBV30|-|many|TRBJ1-1
TGTGCCTGGAGTGACAGGGTGTTGGACACTGAAGCTTTCTTT
CAWSDRVLDTEAFF
>14|TRBV7-2|TRBD1|-|TRBJ2-2
TGTGCCAGCAGCCAGGGGACAGGGGGCCTGGAGCTGTTTTTT
CASSQGTGGLELFF
>16|TRBV6-1|TRBD1|many|TRBJ2-1
TGTGCCAGCAGCCCTCCTCTTTGGACAGGTAACAATGAGCAGTTCTTC
CASSPPLWTGNNEQFF
>12|TRBV28|-|many|TRBJ1-1
TGTGCCAGCCTGGGACGACGGGCTGAAGCTTTCTTT
CASLGRRAEAFF
>19|TRBV5-1|TRBD2|many|TRBJ2-2
TGCGCCAGCAGCCCGGTTACACTAGCGGGAGGTTCGGGCACCGGGGAGCTGTTTTTT
CASSPVTLAGGSGTGELFF
>13|TRBV5-5|-|many|TRBJ1-1
TGTGCCAGCAGCTTACAGAAATTGGGGAAAGCTTTCTTT
CASSLQKLGKAFF
>16|TRBV4-3|TRBD1|few|TRBJ2-1
TGCGCCAGCAGCCAAGACAACAGGGGCAGAGGCAATGAGCAGTTCTTC
CASSQDNRGRGNEQFF
>12|TRBV10-3|-|many|TRBJ2-5
TGTGCCATCAGTGGACAGCAAGAGACCCAGTACTTC
CAISGQQETQYF